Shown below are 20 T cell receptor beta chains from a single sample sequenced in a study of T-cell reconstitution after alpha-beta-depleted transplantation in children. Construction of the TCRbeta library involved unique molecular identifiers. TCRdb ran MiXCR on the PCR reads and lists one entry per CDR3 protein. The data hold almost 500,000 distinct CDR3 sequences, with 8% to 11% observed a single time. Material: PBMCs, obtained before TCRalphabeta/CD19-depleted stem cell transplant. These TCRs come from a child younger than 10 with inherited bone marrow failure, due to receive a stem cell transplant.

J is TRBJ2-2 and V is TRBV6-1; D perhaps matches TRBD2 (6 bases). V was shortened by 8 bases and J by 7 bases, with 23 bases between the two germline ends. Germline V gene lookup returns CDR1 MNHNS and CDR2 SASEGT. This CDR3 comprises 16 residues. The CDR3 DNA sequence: TGTGCCAGCGAAAGGGGCCTTAGATGGGGAGGCGGGGAGCTGTTTTTT. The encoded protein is CASERGLRWGGGELFF.

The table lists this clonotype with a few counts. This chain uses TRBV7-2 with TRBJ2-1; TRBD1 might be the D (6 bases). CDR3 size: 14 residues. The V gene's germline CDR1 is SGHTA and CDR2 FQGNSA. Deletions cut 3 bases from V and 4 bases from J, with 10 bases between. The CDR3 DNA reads TGTGCCAGCAGCTTCCTGACAGGTTACAATGAGCAGTTCTTC. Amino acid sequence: CASSFLTGYNEQFF.

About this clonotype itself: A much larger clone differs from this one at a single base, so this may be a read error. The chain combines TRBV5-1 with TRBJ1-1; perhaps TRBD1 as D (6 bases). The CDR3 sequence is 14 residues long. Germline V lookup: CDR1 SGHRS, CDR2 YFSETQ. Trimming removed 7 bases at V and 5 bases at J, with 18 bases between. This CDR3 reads CASGAESQGTEAFF. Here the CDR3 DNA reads TGCGCCAGCGGCGCCGAGTCCCAGGGGACTGAAGCTTTCTTT.

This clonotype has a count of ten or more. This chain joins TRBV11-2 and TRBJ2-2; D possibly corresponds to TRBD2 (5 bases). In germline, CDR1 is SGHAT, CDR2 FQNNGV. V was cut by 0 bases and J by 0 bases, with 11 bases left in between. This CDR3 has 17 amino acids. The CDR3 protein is CASSLDPPGTNTGELFF. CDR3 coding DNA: TGTGCCAGCAGCTTAGATCCCCCGGGAACGAACACCGGGGAGCTGTTTTTT.

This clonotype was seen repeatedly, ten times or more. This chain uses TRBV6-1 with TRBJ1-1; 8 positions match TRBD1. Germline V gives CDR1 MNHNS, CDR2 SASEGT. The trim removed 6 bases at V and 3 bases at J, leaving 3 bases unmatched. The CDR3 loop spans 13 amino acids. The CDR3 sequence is CASSTGGHTEAFF. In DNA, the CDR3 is TGTGCCAGCAGCACAGGGGGGCACACTGAAGCTTTCTTT.

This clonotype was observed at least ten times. As DNA, the CDR3 is TGTGCCAGCAGTCCGTATCCTGGGGGGCAGTTCTTC. Its protein product is CASSPYPGGQFF. The rearrangement uses TRBV12-3 or TRBV12-4 and TRBJ2-1; D may be TRBD1 or TRBD2 (5 bases each). CDR3 length: 12 amino acids. V lost 5 bases, J lost 12 bases, and 14 bases lay in between.

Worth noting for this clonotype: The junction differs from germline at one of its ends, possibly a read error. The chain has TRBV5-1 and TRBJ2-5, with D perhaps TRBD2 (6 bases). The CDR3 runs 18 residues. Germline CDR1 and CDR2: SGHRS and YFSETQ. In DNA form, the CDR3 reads TGCGCCAGCAGCTTGGTTCTCACGGGACTCCCGTACCAAGAGACCGAGTACTTC. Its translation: CASSLVLTGLPYQETEYF.

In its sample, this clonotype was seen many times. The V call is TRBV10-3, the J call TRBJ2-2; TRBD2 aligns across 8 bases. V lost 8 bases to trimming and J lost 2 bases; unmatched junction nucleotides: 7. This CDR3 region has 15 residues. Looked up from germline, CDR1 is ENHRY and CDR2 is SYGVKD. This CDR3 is CAIRETSGNTGELFF. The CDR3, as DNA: TGTGCCATCCGGGAAACTAGCGGAAACACCGGGGAGCTGTTTTTT.

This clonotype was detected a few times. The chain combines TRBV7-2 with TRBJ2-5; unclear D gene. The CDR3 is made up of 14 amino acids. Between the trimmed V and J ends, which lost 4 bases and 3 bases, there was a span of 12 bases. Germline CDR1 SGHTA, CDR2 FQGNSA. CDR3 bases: TGTGCCAGCAGCTCGCAACCTCGAGAAGAGACCCAGTACTTC. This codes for CASSSQPREETQYF.

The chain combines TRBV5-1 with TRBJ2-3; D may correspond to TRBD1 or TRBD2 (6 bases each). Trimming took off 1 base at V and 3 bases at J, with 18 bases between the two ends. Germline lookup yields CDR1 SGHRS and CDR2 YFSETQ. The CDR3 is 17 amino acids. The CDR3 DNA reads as TGCGCCAGCAGCTTGTGGGGGGCCGTGGAGGGTACAGATACGCAGTATTTT. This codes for CASSLWGAVEGTDTQYF.

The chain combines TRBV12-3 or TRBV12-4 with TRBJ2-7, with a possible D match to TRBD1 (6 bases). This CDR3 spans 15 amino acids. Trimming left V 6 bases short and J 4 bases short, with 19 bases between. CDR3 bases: TGTGCCAGCAGCTTCCCAGGGGTTGAGGCATACGAGCAGTACTTC. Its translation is CASSFPGVEAYEQYF.

CDR3 nucleotides: TGTGCCAGCAGCCCGGCCCATTTACTAGGCAATGAGCAGTTCTTC. It codes for CASSPAHLLGNEQFF. This chain joins TRBV7-2 and TRBJ2-1; tentatively, D is TRBD2 (5 bases). CDR1 and CDR2 (germline): SGHTA, FQGNSA. This CDR3 contains 15 residues. V lost 5 bases, J lost 6 bases, and 17 bases lay in between.

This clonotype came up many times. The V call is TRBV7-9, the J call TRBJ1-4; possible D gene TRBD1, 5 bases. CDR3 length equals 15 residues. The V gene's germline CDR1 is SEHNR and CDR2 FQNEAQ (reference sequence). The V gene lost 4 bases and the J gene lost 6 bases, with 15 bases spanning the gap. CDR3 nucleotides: TGTGCCAGCAGCTATTTCGGGGGAAAGTATGAAAAACTGTTTTTT. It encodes CASSYFGGKYEKLFF.

In DNA, the CDR3 is TGCGCCAGCAGCGCAGGGAGGCGTGGGTTAGAGACCCAGTACTTC. This sequence encodes CASSAGRRGLETQYF. V usage is TRBV10-2 and J usage is TRBJ2-5; a possible D gene is TRBD2 (6 bases). With 6 bases removed from V and 4 bases from J, the gap between germline ends came to 18 bases. Looked up from germline, CDR1 is WSHSY and CDR2 is SAAADI. This CDR3 contains 15 residues.

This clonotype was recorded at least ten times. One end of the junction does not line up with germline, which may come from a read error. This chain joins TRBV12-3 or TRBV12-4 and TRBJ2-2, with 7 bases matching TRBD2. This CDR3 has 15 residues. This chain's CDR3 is CASSPGLAVTGELFF. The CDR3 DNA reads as TGCGCCAGCAGTCCAGGGCTAGCGGTAACCGGGGAGCTGTTTTTT.

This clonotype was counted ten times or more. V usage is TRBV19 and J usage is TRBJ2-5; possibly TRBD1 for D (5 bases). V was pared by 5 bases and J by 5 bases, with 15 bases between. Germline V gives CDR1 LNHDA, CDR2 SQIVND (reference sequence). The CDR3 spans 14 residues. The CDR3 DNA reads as TGTGCCAGTAGTGGTATAGGCGCAGGGGAGACCCAGTACTTC. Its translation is CASSGIGAGETQYF.

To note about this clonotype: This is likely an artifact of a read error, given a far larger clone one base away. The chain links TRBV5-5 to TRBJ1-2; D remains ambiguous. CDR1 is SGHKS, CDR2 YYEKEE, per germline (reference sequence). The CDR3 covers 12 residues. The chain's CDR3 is CAISLGSYGYTF. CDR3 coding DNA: TGTGCCATCAGCTTGGGCAGCTATGGCTACACCTTC.

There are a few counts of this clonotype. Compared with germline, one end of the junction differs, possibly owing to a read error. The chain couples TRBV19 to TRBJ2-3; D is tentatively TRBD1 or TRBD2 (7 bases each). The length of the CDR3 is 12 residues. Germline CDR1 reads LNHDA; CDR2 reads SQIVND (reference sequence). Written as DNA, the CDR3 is TGTGCCAGTACCCAGGGGGGGGGGACTACCCCCTTT. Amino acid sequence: CASTQGGGTTPF.

The DNA of the CDR3 is TGTGCCAGCAGGGACAGAGATGAGCAGTTCTTC. Its protein product is CASRDRDEQFF. The chain combines TRBV7-9 with TRBJ2-1; tentative D call: TRBD1 (6 bases). V was clipped by 6 bases and J by 8 bases, with 8 bases between them. Looked up from germline, CDR1 is SEHNR and CDR2 is FQNEAQ (reference sequence). The CDR3 runs to 11 residues.

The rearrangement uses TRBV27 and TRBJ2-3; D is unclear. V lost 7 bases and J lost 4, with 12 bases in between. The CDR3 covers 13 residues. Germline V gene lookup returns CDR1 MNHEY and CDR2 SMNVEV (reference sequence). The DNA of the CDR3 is TGTGCCAGCAAGTACAACGAGGCAGATACGCAGTATTTT. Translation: CASKYNEADTQYF.